What follows describes a single T cell receptor (beta chain). The target antigen is unknown. The germline gives CDR1 SGHRS, CDR2 YFSETQ. The CDR3 totals 13 residues. The germline V and J ends were trimmed by 4 bases and 9 bases, with 15 bases remaining between them. This sample stems from a study of T-cell memory formation after mild COVID-19. Whole-study context: Largely donor-specific sequence clusters came from a couple of donors.

TCRdb fed the 5' RACE reads into MiXCR, producing one record per CDR3 protein. The sample lists 450,000 or so distinct CDR3 sequences; roughly 20% were seen once. Study-wide findings and caveats: Day 15 to 85 contracting clones showed balanced CD4/CD8; day 15 to 37 expanders favored CD4+.

The chain links TRBV5-1 to TRBJ2-3; possible D gene TRBD1, 6 bases. Source material: PBMCs or a T cell subset sorted from them (not recorded which). The TCR comes from an adult woman who had mild COVID-19 (a few samples of this study predate the infection). Cell type and time point are not known. The chain's CDR3 is CASSIGTSVTQYF. CDR3 nucleotide sequence: TGCGCCAGCAGCATAGGGACATCCGTAACGCAGTATTTT. The variable domain in full, completed from reference TRBV5-1 and TRBJ2-3, reads KAGVTQTPRYLIKTRGQQVTLSCSPISGHRSVSWYQQTPGQGLQFLFEYFSETQRNKGNFPGRFSGRQFSNSRSEMNVSTLELGDSALYLCASSIGTSVTQYFGPGTRLTVL.